A single sample gave rise to the 30 T cell receptor beta chains below, sequenced in a study of vaccination and CD4 T cells after COVID-19. Treatment here: approximately 9-day PBMC culture with coronavirus spike peptide pools or control peptides (ViraFEST assay). The antigens of these receptors remain unknown. An Oncomine TCR Beta short-read assay was used to sequence the DNA from cultured CD4+ T cells. TCRdb independently ran MiXCR on the PCR reads; one entry per CDR3 protein. This sample has 10,000 to 15,000 distinct CDR3 sequences; about 70% occur once, and the top ten carry roughly 8%. The material sequenced was CD4+ T cells from blood, cultured in vitro, taken after SARS-CoV-2 vaccination. The source is a human donor who received a COVID-19 vaccine.

CDR3 protein: CASSYFAQGAEQYF. CDR3 DNA sequence: TGTGCCAGCAGTTACTTTGCGCAGGGAGCTGAGCAGTACTTC. The chain uses TRBV6-5 and TRBJ2-7; D is tentatively TRBD1 or TRBD2 (5 bases each). The CDR3 is 14 residues long. Trimming took off 1 base at V and 7 bases at J, with 14 bases between the two ends. CDR1 is MNHEY, CDR2 SVGAGI, per germline.

Only a few counts were recorded for this clonotype. The chain has TRBV6-1 and TRBJ1-5, with 7 positions matching TRBD1. CDR1 is MNHNS, CDR2 SASEGT, per germline. CDR3 size: 15 residues. Trimming took 5 bases from V and 3 from J; bases not matched to a gene: 7. CDR3 protein: CASSPDRETNQPQHF. The CDR3, as DNA: TGTGCCAGCAGTCCCGACAGGGAAACCAATCAGCCCCAGCATTTT.

V usage is TRBV7-9 and J usage is TRBJ1-2, with a weak D call TRBD1 (5 bases). CDR1 SEHNR and CDR2 FQNEAQ come from the germline V gene (reference sequence). The CDR3 loop spans 14 amino acids. The V end was cut by 8 bases, the J end by 4 bases, with 17 bases between. The CDR3 nucleotides read TGTGCCAGCGCCGGGAGTGGCAGGGTCTATGGCTACACCTTC. It specifies CASAGSGRVYGYTF.

Relative to its sample, this clonotype is medium-sized. The rearrangement joins TRBV20-1 to TRBJ1-2; no firm D call. Per the germline V gene, CDR1 is DFQATT and CDR2 is SNEGSKA (reference sequence). The V end lost 3 bases, the J end lost 8 bases, and 13 bases lay between the germline ends. This CDR3 comprises 12 residues. CDR3 bases: TGCAGTGCTAGTACGGGTTCCCGAGGCTACACCTTC. Translation gives CSASTGSRGYTF.

This clonotype was seen a few times. The rearrangement joins TRBV24-1 to TRBJ1-5, with a possible D match to TRBD1 (5 bases). Between the trimmed V and J ends, which lost 5 bases and 3 bases, there was a span of 10 bases. The CDR3 spans 14 residues. In germline, CDR1 is KGHDR, CDR2 SFDVKD. This CDR3 reads CATSGDSYNQPQHF. DNA for the CDR3: TGTGCCACCAGTGGCGACAGCTACAATCAGCCCCAGCATTTT.

The chain joins TRBV7-9 to TRBJ2-7; D gene unclear. Germline assignment: CDR1 SEHNR and CDR2 FQNEAQ (reference sequence). The CDR3 contains 18 residues. Trimming pared 0 bases from V and 6 bases from J, leaving 24 bases between. CDR3 DNA: TGTGCCAGCAGCTTAGCTAGGAAATGGAACAGTCCCCCGGGCGAGCAGTACTTC. Residues: CASSLARKWNSPPGEQYF. Based on the CDR3 plus reference TRBV7-9 and TRBJ2-7, the full variable domain is DTGVSQNPRHKITKRGQNVTFRCDPISEHNRLYWYRQTLGQGPEFLTYFQNEAQLEKSRLLSDRFSAERPKGSFSTLEIQRTEQGDSAMYLCASSLARKWNSPPGEQYFGPGTRLTVT.

This clonotype was observed a single time. The V call is TRBV20-1, the J call TRBJ2-1; 9 nucleotides match TRBD2. The CDR3 covers 14 residues. Germline V CDR1 and CDR2: DFQATT, SNEGSKA (reference sequence). V trimming: 0 bases; J trimming: 7 bases; junction bases outside the gene matches: 4. The CDR3 coding sequence is TGCAGTGCTAGAGAGCGGGGGGGCCCAAATGAGCAGTTCTTC. It specifies CSARERGGPNEQFF.

The chain has TRBV6-1 and TRBJ2-5; D may be TRBD2 (6 bases). Germline-derived CDR1 and CDR2 are MNHNS and SASEGT. The CDR3 runs 17 residues. V dropped 5 bases and J dropped 4 bases, with 23 bases sitting between them. CDR3 protein: CASSISEEGLRGETQYF. DNA of the CDR3: TGTGCCAGCAGTATATCCGAGGAGGGGCTTAGGGGAGAGACCCAGTACTTC.

By sample share, this clonotype is medium-sized. V is TRBV6-5 and J is TRBJ1-3; the D is unclear. Germline V gene data show CDR1 as MNHEY and CDR2 as SVGAGI. The CDR3 loop spans 16 amino acids. The ends were cut back, 2 bases at V and 2 bases at J, with 13 bases in the middle. CDR3 in DNA: TGTGCCAGCAGTTACGGTGGGTCGGAACCTGGAAACACCATATATTTT. As protein: CASSYGGSEPGNTIYF.

The chain has TRBV5-1 and TRBJ2-5; D possibly corresponds to TRBD2 (5 bases). The CDR3 extends over 17 amino acids. The germline gives CDR1 SGHRS, CDR2 YFSETQ. Trimming left V 0 bases short and J 0 bases short, with 15 bases between. The chain's CDR3 is CASSLDGLAIDQETQYF. The CDR3 nucleotides are TGCGCCAGCAGCTTGGATGGTCTAGCCATAGACCAAGAGACCCAGTACTTC.

The chain is built from TRBV6-5 and TRBJ1-2, with D perhaps matching TRBD1 (6 bases). The CDR3 extends over 16 amino acids. Per germline, CDR1 MNHEY and CDR2 SVGAGI. V was trimmed by 0 bases and J by 1 base, leaving 12 bases between them. CDR3 sequence: CASSYSTGPLNYGYTF. In DNA form, the CDR3 reads TGTGCCAGCAGTTACTCTACAGGGCCCCTTAACTATGGCTACACCTTC.

The chain combines TRBV20-1 with TRBJ1-1, with a tentative D call TRBD1 (5 bases). CDR1 is DFQATT, CDR2 SNEGSKA, per germline (reference sequence). The V and J ends lost 2 bases and 11 bases respectively, with 12 bases between them. The length of the CDR3 is 11 residues. For the CDR3, the DNA is TGCAGTGCTAGATGGCAGGGTAGTGCTTTCTTT. As protein: CSARWQGSAFF.

V is TRBV20-1 and J is TRBJ2-7; D possibly corresponds to TRBD2 (6 bases). V shed 0 bases and J shed 4 bases, with 16 bases lying between them. CDR1 and CDR2 (germline): DFQATT, SNEGSKA (reference sequence). This CDR3 has 15 amino acids. As DNA, the CDR3 is TGCAGTGCTAGAGATGGCACGGGACTGATATACGAGCAGTACTTC. Amino acid sequence: CSARDGTGLIYEQYF.

This clonotype was counted between two and nine times. The CDR3 spells CASSATGGSGNTIYF. CDR3 nucleotides: TGTGCCAGCAGCGCTACAGGGGGCTCTGGAAACACCATATATTTT. The rearrangement links TRBV7-3 to TRBJ1-3; 8 nucleotides line up with TRBD1. The length of the CDR3 is 15 residues. Germline V CDR1 and CDR2: SGHTA, FQGTGA. V shed 5 bases, J shed 0 bases, and the junction held 3 bases outside the gene matches.

This clonotype occurred once. The chain couples TRBV24-1 to TRBJ2-2; D is possibly TRBD1 (6 bases). Per the germline V gene, CDR1 is KGHDR and CDR2 is SFDVKD. Trimming took off 9 bases at V and 2 bases at J, with 12 bases between the two ends. The CDR3 has 14 amino acids. The CDR3 reads CATSGTSNTGELFF. In nucleotides, the CDR3 is TGTGCCACCTCCGGGACATCTAACACCGGGGAGCTGTTTTTT.

By share, this clonotype counts as medium-sized. This sequence joins TRBV6-1 and TRBJ1-2; TRBD1 matches at 9 bases. This CDR3 comprises 13 residues. With V trimmed by 7 bases and J by 7 bases, 7 bases remained unmatched. Germline V CDR1 and CDR2: MNHNS, SASEGT. The CDR3 DNA sequence: TGTGCCAGCACCGGGGACAGGGTTGGTGGCTACACCTTC. Residues: CASTGDRVGGYTF.

The chain links TRBV21-1 to TRBJ1-2. TRBV21-1 is a recognized pseudogene. The CDR3 is made up of 14 amino acids. CDR3 coding DNA: TGTGCCAGCAGCAAAGTGGTCCTTCCAAAGGGCTACACCTTC. As protein: CASSKVVLPKGYTF.

The CDR3 DNA reads as TGTGCCAGCAGCGAGCAGCCCAGGGGGCTAAGCTCTGGAAACACCATATATTTT. Its translation is CASSEQPRGLSSGNTIYF. The J gene is TRBJ1-3, the V gene TRBV7-8; TRBD1 matches at 8 bases. Per the germline V gene, CDR1 is SGHVS and CDR2 is FQNEAQ. The CDR3 consists of 18 residues. V shed 5 bases and J 0 bases; nucleotides not matched to a gene: 12.

This chain links TRBV6-1 with TRBJ1-5; D not certain. Germline lookup yields CDR1 MNHNS and CDR2 SASEGT. There are 15 residues in the CDR3. Trimming took 7 bases from V and 7 from J, leaving 20 bases between them. CDR3 region: CASTYEVGSRQPQHF. The CDR3, as DNA: TGTGCCAGCACCTATGAGGTAGGATCGAGGCAGCCCCAGCATTTT.

By sample fraction, this clonotype is medium-sized. The genes are TRBV24-1 and TRBJ2-3, with 8 bases aligning to TRBD2. The CDR3 length is 15 residues. J lost 4 bases, V lost 3 bases, and 5 bases had no gene match. Germline V gene lookup returns CDR1 KGHDR and CDR2 SFDVKD. The chain's CDR3 is CATSDRRGEPDTQYF. In DNA, the CDR3 is TGTGCCACCAGTGATAGGCGGGGGGAACCAGATACGCAGTATTTT.

This chain joins TRBV7-9 and TRBJ2-3; 8 positions agree with TRBD2. The length of the CDR3 is 15 residues. Looked up from germline, CDR1 is SEHNR and CDR2 is FQNEAQ (reference sequence). The junction had 5 bases not matched to a gene; V was cut back by 4 bases and J by 2 bases. CDR3 sequence (DNA): TGTGCCAGCAGCTCGCGGGGGGCGCCCACAGATACGCAGTATTTT. This translates into CASSSRGAPTDTQYF. Full variable domain (remainder filled in from reference TRBV7-9 and TRBJ2-3): DTGVSQNPRHKITKRGQNVTFRCDPISEHNRLYWYRQTLGQGPEFLTYFQNEAQLEKSRLLSDRFSAERPKGSFSTLEIQRTEQGDSAMYLCASSSRGAPTDTQYFGPGTRLTVL.

The CDR3 region has the DNA TGTGCCAGCAGTTACTCGTTAGGGTCCGGGGCCAACGTCCTGACTTTC. Translating it yields CASSYSLGSGANVLTF. This chain uses TRBV6-5 with TRBJ2-6, with D hard to call. The V gene's germline CDR1 is MNHEY and CDR2 SVGAGI. The CDR3 runs 16 residues. Trimming stripped 0 bases from V and 4 bases from J, with 10 bases between.

The rearrangement joins TRBV19 to TRBJ2-3; tentatively, D is TRBD1 or TRBD2 (6 bases each). This CDR3 is built from 14 residues. The V end lost 9 bases, the J end lost 7 bases, and 20 bases lay between the germline ends. CDR1 is LNHDA and CDR2 is SQIVND in the germline V gene (reference sequence). CDR3 sequence: CASRGTRGPNTQYF. The DNA for the CDR3 is TGTGCCAGCAGGGGAACTCGGGGGCCGAATACGCAGTATTTT.

This chain connects TRBV24-1 to TRBJ2-3; D tentatively fits TRBD1 or TRBD2 (5 bases each). The CDR3 has 14 amino acids. Germline values: CDR1 KGHDR, CDR2 SFDVKD. Trimming took 2 bases from V and 2 from J, leaving 7 bases between them. The CDR3 loop is CATSDSGHTDTQYF. CDR3 sequence (DNA): TGTGCCACCAGTGATTCGGGGCACACAGATACGCAGTATTTT.

The chain employs TRBV20-1 and TRBJ1-6; TRBD1 might be the D (5 bases). Trimming left V 6 bases short and J 6 bases short, with 18 bases between. Germline assignment: CDR1 DFQATT and CDR2 SNEGSKA (reference sequence). The length of the CDR3 is 15 residues. Here the CDR3 reads CSAKPGGAANSPLHF. Here the CDR3 DNA reads TGCAGTGCCAAACCAGGAGGGGCTGCTAATTCACCCCTCCACTTT.

This chain uses TRBV12-3 or TRBV12-4 with TRBJ2-7; 11 positions agree with TRBD1. The ends lost 5 bases at V and 3 bases at J; junction bases unmatched: 3. The CDR3 loop spans 14 amino acids. In DNA, the CDR3 is TGTGCCAGCAGTCAGGGGACAGGGGGCTACGAGCAGTACTTC. Amino acid sequence: CASSQGTGGYEQYF.

This chain connects TRBV14 to TRBJ1-1; D is unresolved. The CDR3 has 11 amino acids. Between the trimmed V and J ends, which lost 3 bases and 8 bases, there was a span of 7 bases. The germline gives CDR1 SGHDN, CDR2 FVKESK. CDR3 residues: CASSQRREAFF. In DNA, the CDR3 is TGTGCCAGCAGCCAGAGAAGGGAAGCTTTCTTT.

The rearrangement uses TRBV6-1 and TRBJ1-5; tentatively, D is TRBD1 (5 bases). Germline V lookup: CDR1 MNHNS, CDR2 SASEGT. V shed 2 bases and J shed 6 bases, with 8 bases lying between them. CDR3 length: 13 residues. The CDR3 sequence: CASSEWQGQPQHF. The DNA for the CDR3 is TGTGCCAGCAGTGAATGGCAGGGTCAGCCCCAGCATTTT.

The V gene is TRBV20-1, the J gene TRBJ1-5, with D unclear. The CDR3 is 14 amino acids. The V gene's germline CDR1 is DFQATT and CDR2 SNEGSKA (reference sequence). Trimming removed 3 bases at V and 0 bases at J, with 9 bases between. The CDR3 DNA reads TGCAGTGCTAGTCGCGGAAATAGCAATCAGCCCCAGCATTTT. This translates into CSASRGNSNQPQHF.

V gene TRBV2 combines with J gene TRBJ2-2; D might be TRBD2 (6 bases). Trimming pared 6 bases from V and 8 bases from J, leaving 13 bases between. Germline values: CDR1 SNHLY, CDR2 FYNNEI. This CDR3 contains 13 residues. CDR3 sequence: CASSGSRGGELFF. Written as DNA, the CDR3 is TGTGCCAGCAGCGGGAGCCGGGGGGGGGAGCTGTTTTTT.